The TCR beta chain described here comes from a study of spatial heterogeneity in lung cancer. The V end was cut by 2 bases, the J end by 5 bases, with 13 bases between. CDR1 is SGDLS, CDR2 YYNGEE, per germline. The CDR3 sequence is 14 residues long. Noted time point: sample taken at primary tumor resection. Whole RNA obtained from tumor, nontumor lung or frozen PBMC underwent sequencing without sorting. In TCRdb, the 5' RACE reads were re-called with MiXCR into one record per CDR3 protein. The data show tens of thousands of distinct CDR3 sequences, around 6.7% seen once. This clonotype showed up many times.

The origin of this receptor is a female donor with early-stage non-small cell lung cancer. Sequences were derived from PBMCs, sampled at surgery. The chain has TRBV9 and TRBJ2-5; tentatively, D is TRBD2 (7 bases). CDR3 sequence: CASSVGGAGETQYF. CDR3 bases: TGTGCCAGCAGCGTTGGGGGGGCTGGTGAGACCCAGTACTTC.